The clone carrying this TCR beta chain turned up a few times. Its matching antigen is unknown. This specimen belongs to a study of beta chain features in type 1 diabetes. Study observations and caveats: The VDJ junctions of type 1 diabetes patients carried fewer insertions and more deletions.

CD4+ naive, central memory, regulatory and stem cell-like memory subsets were isolated by sorting on CD45RO/CCR7/CD25/CD127/CD95/CD27. V trimming: 4 bases; J trimming: 2 bases; junction bases outside the gene matches: 5. This CDR3 has 14 amino acids. From germline, CDR1 is SGHNT and CDR2 YYREEE (reference sequence). Sequenced material consisted of expressed TCRB transcripts (all of the isolated RNA was reverse transcribed). The protocol was immunoSEQ multiplex PCR, while the TCRdb copy is restricted to in-frame clones and leaves out a portion. Among hundreds of thousands of clones listed, roughly 12% were seen once.

The TCR sequence derives from a young man in good health. The chain recombines TRBV5-4 with TRBJ1-2, with 7 nucleotides matching TRBD1. The sample consisted of naive CD4+ T cells from blood. This chain's CDR3 is CASSGLQGNYGYTF. The DNA for the CDR3 is TGTGCCAGCAGCGGATTACAGGGGAACTATGGCTACACCTTC.